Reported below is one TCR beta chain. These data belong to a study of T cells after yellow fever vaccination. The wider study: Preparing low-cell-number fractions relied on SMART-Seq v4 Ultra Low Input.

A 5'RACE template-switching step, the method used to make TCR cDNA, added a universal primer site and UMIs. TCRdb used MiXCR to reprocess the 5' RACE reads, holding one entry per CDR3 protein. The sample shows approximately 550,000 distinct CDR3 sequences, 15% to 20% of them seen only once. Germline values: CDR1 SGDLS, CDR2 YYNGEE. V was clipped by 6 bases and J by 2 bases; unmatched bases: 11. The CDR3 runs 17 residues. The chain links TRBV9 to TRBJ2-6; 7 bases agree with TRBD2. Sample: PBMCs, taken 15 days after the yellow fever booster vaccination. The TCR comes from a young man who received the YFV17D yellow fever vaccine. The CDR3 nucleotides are TGTGCCAGCACCCCCTCGGGAGGACTGGCTGGGGCCAACGTCCTGACTTTC. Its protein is CASTPSGGLAGANVLTF.